Sequencing of this T cell receptor (beta chain) was carried out in a study of blood T cell repertoires in COVID-19. The data were produced by immunoSEQ multiplex PCR, yet TCRdb's version contains in-frame clones alone and is incomplete. The sample includes 90,000 to 110,000 clones, 83% of them seen just once. V lost 0 bases, J lost 4 bases, and 20 bases lay in between. CDR1 is SGHRS, CDR2 YFSETQ, per germline. This CDR3 contains 17 residues. Specimen: peripheral blood. The chain carries TRBV5-1 and TRBJ2-7; D might be TRBD2 (6 bases). The TCR originated in a woman aged 55-70 years with acute or convalescent COVID-19. The CDR3 is CASSLGLEGWRAYEQYF. In DNA form, the CDR3 reads TGCGCCAGCAGCTTGGGCCTGGAGGGATGGAGGGCGTACGAGCAGTACTTC.